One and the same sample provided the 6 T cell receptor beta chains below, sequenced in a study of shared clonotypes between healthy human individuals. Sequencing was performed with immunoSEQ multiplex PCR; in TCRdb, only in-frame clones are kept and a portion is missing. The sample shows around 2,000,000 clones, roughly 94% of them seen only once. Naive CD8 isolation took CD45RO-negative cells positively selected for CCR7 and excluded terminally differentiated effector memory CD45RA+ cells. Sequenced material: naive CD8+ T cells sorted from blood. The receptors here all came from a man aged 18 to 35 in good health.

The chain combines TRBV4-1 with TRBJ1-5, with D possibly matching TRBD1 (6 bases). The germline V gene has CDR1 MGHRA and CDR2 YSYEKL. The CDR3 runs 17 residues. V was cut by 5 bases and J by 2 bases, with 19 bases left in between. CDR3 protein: CASSFRGGQEGNQPQHF. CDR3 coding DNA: TGCGCCAGCAGCTTTAGGGGGGGGCAGGAAGGCAATCAGCCCCAGCATTTT.

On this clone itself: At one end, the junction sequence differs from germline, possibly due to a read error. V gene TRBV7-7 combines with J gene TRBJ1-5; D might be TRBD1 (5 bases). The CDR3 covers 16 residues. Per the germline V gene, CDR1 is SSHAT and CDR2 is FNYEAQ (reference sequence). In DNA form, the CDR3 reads TGTGCTAGCAGGCCCGTTGAGGGGCCGGGCAATCAGCCCCAGCATTTT. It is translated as CASRPVEGPGNQPQHF. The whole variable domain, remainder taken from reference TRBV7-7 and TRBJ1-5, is GAGVSQSPRYKVTKRGQDVTLRCDPISSHATLYWYQQALGQGPEFLTYFNYEAQPDKSGLPSDRFSAERPEGSISTLTIQRTEQRDSAMYRCASRPVEGPGNQPQHFGDGTRLSIL.

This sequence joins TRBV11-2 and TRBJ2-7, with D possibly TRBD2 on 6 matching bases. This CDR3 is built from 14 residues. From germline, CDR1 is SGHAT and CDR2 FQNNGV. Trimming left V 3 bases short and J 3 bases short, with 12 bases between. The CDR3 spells CASSFGGRYYEQYF. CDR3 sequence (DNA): TGTGCCAGCAGCTTCGGAGGGAGGTACTACGAGCAGTACTTC.

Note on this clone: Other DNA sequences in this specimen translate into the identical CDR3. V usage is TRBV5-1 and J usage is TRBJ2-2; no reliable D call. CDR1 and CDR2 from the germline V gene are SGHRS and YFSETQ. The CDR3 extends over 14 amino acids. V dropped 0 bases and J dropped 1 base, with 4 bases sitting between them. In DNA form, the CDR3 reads TGCGCCAGCAGCTTGGCCCGGAACACCGGGGAGCTGTTTTTT. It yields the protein CASSLARNTGELFF.

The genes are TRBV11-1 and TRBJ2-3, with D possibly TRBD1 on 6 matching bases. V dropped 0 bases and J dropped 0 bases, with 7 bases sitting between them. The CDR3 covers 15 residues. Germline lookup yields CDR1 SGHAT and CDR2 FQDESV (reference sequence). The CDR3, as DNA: TGTGCCAGCAGCTTAGCCGACAGGAGCACAGATACGCAGTATTTT. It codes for CASSLADRSTDTQYF.

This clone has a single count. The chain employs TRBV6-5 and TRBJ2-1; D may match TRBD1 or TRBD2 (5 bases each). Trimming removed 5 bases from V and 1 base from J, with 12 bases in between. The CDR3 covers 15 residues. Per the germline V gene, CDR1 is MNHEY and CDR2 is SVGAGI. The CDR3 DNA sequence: TGTGCCAGCAGTCGGGACGCCCCGTCCTACAATGAGCAGTTCTTC. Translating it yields CASSRDAPSYNEQFF.